The entry below gives a single T cell receptor (beta chain) sequence along with its context. Its antigen is undetermined. Using immunoSEQ multiplex PCR, the repertoire was profiled, and TCRdb retains in-frame clones only, with some absent. The table shows about 73,000 clones, with roughly 77% occurring only once. This sample was taken from a study of T cell repertoires and HLA-DP antigens. Germline values: CDR1 SGHTA, CDR2 FQGNSA. The CDR3 is 18 residues long. Trimming pared 2 bases from V and 3 bases from J, leaving 21 bases between. Untouched CD4+ T cells were bead-isolated from PBMC at roughly 98% purity. Points from the study as a whole: Against one allele, clones undetected before culture averaged approximately 35%; against the other, about 51%.

The receptor was derived from a man in his sixties in good health and CMV-seronegative. The chain is built from TRBV7-2 and TRBJ2-3; possibly TRBD1 or TRBD2 for D (6 bases each). Sequencing was carried out using CD4+ T cells from PBMCs. The chain's CDR3 is CASSLSLPGGRKTDTQYF. DNA for the CDR3: TGTGCCAGCAGCTTAAGTCTACCCGGGGGCAGAAAAACAGATACGCAGTATTTT.